This T cell receptor (beta chain) is drawn from a study of post-analysis software for immune sequencing data (dated by TCRdb to 2015 to 2017). For context, the study as a whole: Disease courses on record covered relapsing-remitting, secondary progressive and progressive-relapsing multiple sclerosis, though some patients had no subtype annotation. The multiple sclerosis patient repertoires were compared with roughly twelve previously published healthy control repertoires from donors aged about 6 to 25 years. A subset of samples was prepared in parallel using single-end sample barcoding, then pooled and co-amplified after Illumina adapter ligation.

In the germline V gene, CDR1 corresponds to SGHDN and CDR2 to FVKESK. Relative to germline, V is 0 bases shorter and J is 4 bases shorter, with 17 bases between their ends. Including cysteine and phenylalanine, the CDR3 has 17 amino acids. The kept DNA is CDR3 alone, 51 bases in frame from the first base. Preparation of the library involved PCR. TCRdb shows the sequencer as Illumina HiSeq 2500. To reduce PCR and sequencing biases, unique molecular identifiers were built into the TCR beta cDNA libraries. Roughly 0.5 million cDNA molecules were obtained per 1 to 10 million input T cells, so each molecule approximated one T cell. The patient libraries were prepared and sequenced using the same protocol as the earlier healthy control dataset. Samples belonging to the same batch were prepared together, multiplexed and sequenced on a shared HiSeq lane. The original methods were these. Raw barcoded reads were processed with MIGEC, and single-read molecular identifier groups were discarded before consensus assembly and CDR3 extraction. Clonotype tables were post-analysed with VDJtools, and diversity was normalized by down-sampling all datasets to the smallest sample size. To correct batch-related cross-sample contamination, repertoire overlap clustering matched CDR3 amino acid sequences but not nucleotide sequences. TCRdb redid the processing of the public reads, applying fastp at Q25 and MiXCR, and retained in-frame beta chains. Under each unique CDR3 protein, matching rows form one entry showing the most common genes and DNA. TCRdb, rather than the study authors, made the V and J calls. The sample table lists about 540,000 distinct CDR3 sequences, around a third of them with a count of one. 4.5% to 7.5% of the sample rests with the top ten.

Here is what the overall study found, with its caveats: Direct clustering with F measure revealed strong co-clustering of samples prepared in the same batch, which led to a batch-effect correction. A handful of TRBV segments, including TRBV5-6, TRBV5-1 and TRBV20-1, were significantly more frequent in patients than controls. Significantly lower normalized Chao1 diversity was found in multiple sclerosis patients than in controls, suggesting substantial peripheral T-cell clonal expansion. The control group was slightly older than the multiple sclerosis patient group.

To demonstrate the VDJtools post-analysis software, TCR beta repertoires were profiled from the peripheral blood of 13 young patients with multiple sclerosis. Multiple sclerosis patients were children and adolescents aged 6 to 15 years. Concerning this clonotype: Its recognized antigen is unknown. Within one base of it there is no much larger clone, and no base qualities were kept.

The V gene is TRBV14 and the J gene is TRBJ2-3, and perhaps TRBD2 as D gene, on 6 matching bases. The sequence was obtained from a girl aged 2 to 17 with multiple sclerosis. The sample was blood. The nucleotide sequence is given as TGTGCCAGCAGCCAAGATATCGGAGGGCTTGTTTCAGATACGCAGTATTTT. Its coded protein is CASSQDIGGLVSDTQYF.